This T cell receptor beta chain was retrieved from a study of T cell changes during pregnancy in multiple sclerosis. Here immunoSEQ multiplex PCR was the method, and the copy in TCRdb shows in-frame clones only, minus some. This sample has over 50,000 clones, with around 92% found just once. Trimming pared 9 bases from V and 6 bases from J, leaving 18 bases between. CDR1 and CDR2 (germline): SGDLS, YYNGEE. The CDR3 runs to 14 residues. The genes are TRBV9 and TRBJ1-4, with no clear D. The specimen comprised peripheral blood, sampled in the first trimester of pregnancy. The receptor's source is a female donor with multiple sclerosis, enrolled in a pregnancy study. The CDR3 coding sequence is TGTGCCACCCCTTTGAGGGTTAGGCATGAAAAACTGTTTTTT. Translation: CATPLRVRHEKLFF.